Listed below are T cell receptor beta chains from one sample, sequenced in a study of blood T cell repertoires in COVID-19. Sequencing was performed with immunoSEQ multiplex PCR; in TCRdb, only in-frame clones are kept and a portion is missing. This table holds 200,000 to 250,000 clones, around 90% found once. The specimen sequenced was PBMCs or T cells enriched from blood (not recorded which). The receptors were sampled from a woman between 50 and 59 years old with acute COVID-19. CDR3s include the opening cysteine and the closing phenylalanine or tryptophan. The D gene is left open where the match is weak. The size entry is marked missing in some rows and otherwise reads once, few, many or a size class.

j_call d_call clone_size v_call cdr3_length cdr3_nt cdr3_aa
TRBJ1-4 - - TRBV30 17 TGTGCCTGGAGTGCGGGCCCCGGGGGGATGGTAGTTGAAAAACTGTTTTTT CAWSAGPGGMVVEKLFF
TRBJ2-7 TRBD2 - TRBV15 15 TGTGCCACCAGCAGAGTGAGCGGGGCCCCCTACGAGCAGTACTTC CATSRVSGAPYEQYF
TRBJ1-1 TRBD1 few TRBV28 17 TGTGCCAGCAGTTTATGGGTGACAGGGGAGGTGAACACTGAAGCTTTCTTT CASSLWVTGEVNTEAFF
TRBJ2-1 - - TRBV28 15 TGTGCCAGCAGCCAGGCGGGCGGGACGTACAATGAGCAGTTCTTC CASSQAGGTYNEQFF
TRBJ2-1 - - TRBV12-3/TRBV12-4 12 TGTGCCAGCAGTCACCCCGGGAATGAGCAGTTCTTC CASSHPGNEQFF
TRBJ1-1 TRBD1 - TRBV5-1 14 TGCGCCAGCAGCCGGCAGGGGGCGGACACTGAAGCTTTCTTT CASSRQGADTEAFF
TRBJ2-5 TRBD1 once TRBV7-6 16 TGTGCCAGCAGCTCCGGACAGGGGGCGGGAGGAGAGACCCAGTACTTC CASSSGQGAGGETQYF
TRBJ2-5 TRBD2 - TRBV11-3 17 TGTGCCAGCAGCTTAGAAGCTAGCGGGAGAGCAGGCGAGACCCAGTACTTC CASSLEASGRAGETQYF
TRBJ2-7 TRBD2 - TRBV30 12 TGTGCCTGGAGTACGACTAGCGGGGAGCAGTACTTC CAWSTTSGEQYF
TRBJ2-5 TRBD1 - TRBV5-1 14 TGCGCCAGCAGCTTAGGGACAGGGCGAGAGACCCAGTACTTC CASSLGTGRETQYF
TRBJ2-7 - - TRBV12-3/TRBV12-4 13 TGTGCCAGCAGTTTTTCAGGTTCGTACGAGCAGTACTTC CASSFSGSYEQYF
TRBJ2-1 TRBD2 - TRBV27 19 TGTGCCAGCAGTTGGCGTGGGTTTGGACTAGCGGTATCCTACAATGAGCAGTTCTTC CASSWRGFGLAVSYNEQFF
TRBJ1-1 - few TRBV3-1/TRBV3-2 14 TGTGCCAGCAGCCCGGGGTTTATGAACACTGAAGCTTTCTTT CASSPGFMNTEAFF
TRBJ2-2 - - TRBV5-1 17 TGCGCCAGCAGGATCGAGTTGGTGCAGGGGCGAACCGGGGAGCTGTTTTTT CASRIELVQGRTGELFF
TRBJ2-7 TRBD2 once TRBV27 13 TGTGCCAGCAGTAGGGACCCCGGGACTAAGCAGTACTTC CASSRDPGTKQYF
TRBJ2-1 TRBD2 - TRBV29-1 12 TGCAGCGTTCTACGACTAGCGGGGGAGCAGTTCTTC CSVLRLAGEQFF
TRBJ1-4 - - TRBV6-5 14 TGTGCCAGCAGTTACCGCAGGGTGGGCGAAAAACTGTTTTTT CASSYRRVGEKLFF
TRBJ2-3 TRBD1 - TRBV5-1 14 TGCGCCAGCGGACGGACAGGGGGCGCGGATACGCAGTATTTT CASGRTGGADTQYF
TRBJ2-2 - - TRBV7-3 16 TGTGCCAGCAGCTTAAGCGGACTATTGAACACCGGGGAGCTGTTTTTT CASSLSGLLNTGELFF
TRBJ2-3 - - TRBV19 12 TGTGCCAGTAGTATACAGGGGGGCGCGCAGTATTTT CASSIQGGAQYF
TRBJ2-2 - - TRBV28 15 TGTGCCAGCAGTTTAGCGGGCTATAACACCGGGGAGCTGTTTTTT CASSLAGYNTGELFF
TRBJ2-7 TRBD2 - TRBV5-4 14 TGTGCCAGCAGCTCACCGGGGGGGGCCCACGAGCAGTACTTC CASSSPGGAHEQYF
TRBJ2-7 - - TRBV7-2 14 TGTGCCAGCAGCTTAGCGGGGGCCGGCCGGGAGCAGTACTTC CASSLAGAGREQYF
TRBJ1-6 TRBD1 once TRBV7-8 14 TGTGCCAGCAGCCCAGGGGGCAGTAATTCACCCCTCCACTTT CASSPGGSNSPLHF
TRBJ2-7 - once TRBV30 12 TGTGCCTGGAGTGAACTGACAGACGAGCAGTACTTC CAWSELTDEQYF
TRBJ2-1 TRBD2 - TRBV9 16 TGTGCCAGCAGCGTAGGGGGGCTAGCGGGAATCGGTGAGCAGTTCTTC CASSVGGLAGIGEQFF